This T cell receptor beta chain originates from a study of blood T cell repertoires in COVID-19. Looking at the study overall: Researchers got acute and convalescent COVID-19 samples from the United States, Italy and Spain. T cells, B-cell-depleted T cells, or PBMCs provided the cDNA or gDNA that served as material.

This clone was seen more than once but under ten times. In the authors' methods: The assay estimated nucleated cells by amplifying reference gene primers. The method was immunoSEQ multiplex PCR; TCRdb's version includes in-frame clones alone and lacks a portion of them. V and J calls and clone size come straight from that table; D and trimming were deduced from the DNA. This table holds about 30,000 clones, 85% to 90% found once. Germline-derived CDR1 and CDR2 are MNHEY and SMNVEV (reference sequence). V dropped 6 bases and J dropped 2 bases, with 14 bases sitting between them. CDR3 length equals 14 residues.

This clonotype was obtained from a human donor in a cohort sampled during active COVID-19. J is TRBJ2-7 and V is TRBV27; D unresolved. Sequenced: peripheral blood. Here the CDR3 reads CASSSTSYPYEQYF. The CDR3 region has the DNA TGTGCCAGCAGCTCGACAAGTTACCCCTACGAGCAGTACTTC.